The 18 T cell receptor beta chains reported below all come from one sample, sequenced in a study of human T cells and chemical hapten exposure. The time point: patch test 1, 2 weeks after DPC sensitization. Treatment noted: therapeutic diphenylcyclopropenone sensitization with weekly scalp DPC. TCRdb itself ran the RACE reads through MiXCR, one entry per CDR3 protein. The data show 65,000 to 85,000 distinct CDR3 sequences, over 9.5% seen once. This material consisted of whole blood, taken in connection with sensitization to the hapten diphenylcyclopropenone (DPC). These receptors were obtained from an older woman with alopecia areata. Some clones in this sample may be carry-over from other donors' samples.

This clonotype was picked up many times. The rearrangement uses TRBV5-1 and TRBJ1-6; TRBD1 aligns across 7 bases. V shed 0 bases, J shed 10 bases, and the junction held 4 bases outside the gene matches. The CDR3 sequence is 14 residues long. Germline assignment: CDR1 SGHRS and CDR2 YFSETQ. CDR3 sequence (DNA): TGCGCCAGCAGCTTGGACAGGGGCGGCTCACCCCTCCACTTT. Encoded protein: CASSLDRGGSPLHF.

CDR3: CASSLLGEGNEQFF. The DNA for the CDR3 is TGTGCCAGCAGCTTATTGGGGGAGGGGAATGAGCAGTTCTTC. V gene TRBV7-8 combines with J gene TRBJ2-1; 7 nucleotides agree with TRBD2. This CDR3 comprises 14 residues. Germline CDR1 and CDR2: SGHVS and FQNEAQ. J was trimmed by 7 bases and V by 2 bases; bases with no gene match: 5.

The table lists this clonotype with many counts. The chain recombines TRBV27 with TRBJ2-7, with no clear D. V lost 4 bases and J 2 bases, leaving 12 bases between the germline ends. Germline V lookup: CDR1 MNHEY, CDR2 SMNVEV (reference sequence). This CDR3 has 14 residues. Here the CDR3 reads CASSSTRLTYEQYF. The CDR3 DNA reads TGTGCCAGCAGTTCGACCCGCCTTACCTACGAGCAGTACTTC.

This clonotype has only a few counts. This chain uses TRBV12-3 or TRBV12-4 with TRBJ1-1, with D unclear. The length of the CDR3 is 14 residues. V was shortened by 7 bases and J by 0 bases, with 12 bases between the two germline ends. The CDR3 DNA sequence: TGTGCCAGCATACTCGGGGTCGTGAACACTGAAGCTTTCTTT. Its translation: CASILGVVNTEAFF.

This clonotype showed up just a few times. The V and J genes are TRBV4-2 and TRBJ2-1; D is possibly TRBD1 or TRBD2 (5 bases each). V dropped 4 bases and J dropped 14 bases, with 18 bases sitting between them. CDR3 size: 13 residues. Germline V CDR1 and CDR2: LGHNA, YNFKEQ. This CDR3 is CASSPDPSVGEFF. The CDR3 region has the DNA TGTGCCAGCAGCCCAGATCCGTCTGTGGGGGAGTTCTTC.

The V and J genes are TRBV29-1 and TRBJ1-3; no reliable D call. The CDR3 spans 13 residues. Germline V gene sequence: CDR1 SQVTM, CDR2 ANQGSEA. V was clipped by 2 bases and J by 2 bases, with 7 bases between them. CDR3 residues: CSVELGAGNTIYF. Written as DNA, the CDR3 is TGCAGCGTTGAATTGGGTGCTGGAAACACCATATATTTT.

The V and J genes are TRBV3-1 and TRBJ2-2; 8 bases are shared with TRBD1. The CDR3 sequence is 14 residues long. After removal of 7 bases from V and 0 bases from J, the junction contained 1 base not matched to a gene. Germline-derived CDR1 and CDR2 are LGHDT and YNNKEL (reference sequence). The CDR3 is CASKGQANTGELFF. In DNA form, the CDR3 reads TGTGCCAGCAAGGGACAGGCGAACACCGGGGAGCTGTTTTTT.

This clonotype was seen a few times. The chain couples TRBV29-1 to TRBJ1-6; D uncertain. This CDR3 is 13 amino acids long. V shed 4 bases and J shed 1 base, with 5 bases lying between them. Germline V lookup: CDR1 SQVTM, CDR2 ANQGSEA. The CDR3 here is CSVAQSYNSPLHF. The CDR3 region has the DNA TGCAGCGTTGCGCAATCCTATAATTCACCCCTCCACTTT.

Many counts were recorded for this clonotype. The genes are TRBV7-2 and TRBJ2-3; D is undetermined. The V gene's germline CDR1 is SGHTA and CDR2 FQGNSA. The CDR3 has 11 amino acids. Trimming took 5 bases from V and 4 from J, leaving 4 bases between them. The CDR3, as DNA: TGTGCCAGCAGCCAGTCAGATACGCAGTATTTT. This codes for CASSQSDTQYF.

This clonotype was recorded at least ten times. J is TRBJ2-3 and V is TRBV29-1, with TRBD2 matching 8 bases. J gave up 7 bases and V 7 bases, and 13 bases lay outside the gene matches. CDR3 length: 14 amino acids. Germline CDR1 and CDR2: SQVTM and ANQGSEA. This CDR3 is CSARPAGGGNTQYF. The DNA of the CDR3 is TGCAGCGCACGGCCCGCGGGGGGCGGGAATACGCAGTATTTT.

The genes are TRBV6-5 and TRBJ1-2, with D perhaps TRBD1 (5 bases). Germline CDR1 and CDR2: MNHEY and SVGAGI. The CDR3 runs to 14 residues. V lost 0 bases, J lost 11 bases, and 16 bases lay in between. In DNA form, the CDR3 reads TGTGCCAGCAGTTACTCTGCGGGGGTCGGAGGTTACACCTTC. Translated, it gives CASSYSAGVGGYTF.

This clonotype was seen ten or more times. The V call is TRBV27, the J call TRBJ2-7, with a tentative D call TRBD2 (5 bases). This CDR3 is 14 amino acids long. In germline, CDR1 is MNHEY, CDR2 SMNVEV (reference sequence). V lost 6 bases and J 0 bases, leaving 12 bases between the germline ends. CDR3 bases: TGTGCCAGCAGGGGAGCCTCGAGCTCCTACGAGCAGTACTTC. It encodes CASRGASSSYEQYF.

The chain couples TRBV7-2 to TRBJ2-7, with a weak D call TRBD1 (5 bases). Trimming removed 1 base from V and 3 bases from J, with 16 bases in between. Germline CDR1 reads SGHTA; CDR2 reads FQGNSA. The CDR3 has 16 residues. CDR3 DNA sequence: TGTGCCAGCAGCTTAGTTCGCCCAGGACACCACTACGAGCAGTACTTC. It specifies CASSLVRPGHHYEQYF.

Many counts were recorded for this clonotype. The rearrangement links TRBV12-3 or TRBV12-4 to TRBJ1-3; D uncertain. The CDR3 has 11 amino acids. Trimming took off 5 bases at V and 2 bases at J, with 1 base between the two ends. The CDR3 is CASSTGNTIYF. CDR3 bases: TGTGCCAGCAGTACTGGAAACACCATATATTTT.

This clonotype was detected many times. V is TRBV27 and J is TRBJ2-7, with D unclear. CDR3 length equals 14 residues. Germline V gene sequence: CDR1 MNHEY, CDR2 SMNVEV (reference sequence). The ends were cut back, 0 bases at V and 3 bases at J, with 9 bases in the middle. The CDR3 bases are TGTGCCAGCAGTTTATCTTCAGGATTCTACGAGCAGTACTTC. Protein: CASSLSSGFYEQYF.

This clonotype is a singleton in its sample. CDR3 protein: CASSLAGTSYGQPQHF. The CDR3 nucleotides read TGTGCCAGCAGCTTGGCAGGGACTTCTTACGGTCAGCCCCAGCATTTT. The J gene is TRBJ1-5, the V gene TRBV5-5; possible D gene TRBD1, 5 bases. Germline loops: CDR1 SGHKS, CDR2 YYEKEE (reference sequence). CDR3 size: 16 residues. The V gene lost 0 bases and the J gene lost 6 bases, with 16 bases spanning the gap. Using reference TRBV5-5 and TRBJ1-5 for the parts outside the CDR3, the full variable domain is DAGVTQSPTHLIKTRGQQVTLRCSPISGHKSVSWYQQVLGQGPQFIFQYYEKEERGRGNFPDRFSARQFPNYSSELNVNALLLGDSALYLCASSLAGTSYGQPQHFGDGTRLSIL.

Ten or more counts support this clonotype. The chain has TRBV27 and TRBJ2-7; D ambiguous. V was pared by 2 bases and J by 0 bases, with 8 bases between. The germline gives CDR1 MNHEY, CDR2 SMNVEV (reference sequence). This CDR3 comprises 14 residues. The CDR3 DNA reads as TGTGCCAGCAGTTTAAACTACGGCTCCTACGAGCAGTACTTC. This codes for CASSLNYGSYEQYF.

This clonotype was observed at least ten times. The J gene is TRBJ2-3, the V gene TRBV10-3; no firm D call. This CDR3 comprises 15 residues. The ends were cut back, 6 bases at V and 2 bases at J, with 15 bases in the middle. Germline lookup yields CDR1 ENHRY and CDR2 SYGVKD. CDR3 bases: TGTGCCATCAGGTCAGAAGCTGAGATCACAGATACGCAGTATTTT. This encodes CAIRSEAEITDTQYF.